This T cell receptor beta chain was obtained from a study of vaccination and CD4 T cells after COVID-19. The study sequenced cultured CD4+ T cell DNA using the Oncomine TCR Beta short-read assay. One entry per CDR3 protein results from TCRdb running MiXCR on the PCR reads. The data contain 23,000 or so distinct CDR3 sequences, roughly 43% of them seen just once; the ten biggest clones take up 4.5% to 5.5%. Time point: late sampling 161 to 241 days after vaccination in three convalescent patients. Treatment given: roughly 11-day PBMC culture with coronavirus spike peptide pools or control peptides (ViraFEST assay). A remark on this clonotype: The antigen is undetermined.

This TCR came from a human donor who had recovered from COVID-19. The material was CD4+ T cells from blood, cultured in vitro, obtained about 7 months after SARS-CoV-2 vaccination.

The CDR3 loop is CASSFASGRGEETQYF. The CDR3 nucleotides are TGTGCCAGCAGCTTTGCTAGCGGGAGGGGGGAGGAGACCCAGTACTTC. The chain couples TRBV7-2 to TRBJ2-5, with 12 nucleotides matching TRBD2. The trim removed 3 bases at V and 5 bases at J, leaving 7 bases unmatched. Germline V gives CDR1 SGHTA, CDR2 FQGNSA. The length of the CDR3 is 16 residues. Combining the CDR3 with reference TRBV7-2 and TRBJ2-5 gives the whole variable domain GAGVSQSPSNKVTEKGKDVELRCDPISGHTALYWYRQSLGQGLEFLIYFQGNSAPDKSGLPSDRFSAERTGGSVSTLTIQRTQQEDSAVYLCASSFASGRGEETQYFGPGTRLLVL.